The 9 T cell receptor beta chains below all came from one sample that was sequenced in a study of tumor-infiltrating lymphocytes in oesophageal squamous cell carcinoma. TCRdb analysed the PCR reads with MiXCR anew, one entry per CDR3 protein. Of roughly 14,000 distinct CDR3 sequences in the sample, roughly 50% are singletons; the top ten hold about 15%. Source material: blood. Every receptor here comes from a male donor with esophageal squamous cell carcinoma.

This clonotype was seen a few times. A much larger clone lies a single base off, so this may be a read error. The V gene is TRBV19, the J gene TRBJ2-6; 7 bases line up with TRBD1. The CDR3 sequence is 15 residues long. Germline assignment: CDR1 LNHDA and CDR2 SQIVND (reference sequence). The CDR3 DNA is TGTGCCAGTAATTACGACAGGGCTGGGGCCGACGTCCTGACTTTC. It specifies CASNYDRAGADVLTF. The entire variable domain, with the rest obtained from reference TRBV19 and TRBJ2-6, is as follows: DGGITQSPKYLFRKEGQNVTLSCEQNLNHDAMYWYRQDPGQGLRLIYYSQIVNDFQKGDIAEGYSVSREKKESFPLTVTSAQKNPTAFYLCASNYDRAGADVLTFGAGSRLTVL.

The chain links TRBV24-1 to TRBJ1-1, with D perhaps TRBD1 (5 bases). The CDR3 has 13 residues. Looked up from germline, CDR1 is KGHDR and CDR2 is SFDVKD. V shed 8 bases and J shed 10 bases, with 19 bases lying between them. The CDR3 region has the DNA TGTGCCACCATCGGGACTATCCATTTGTCAGCTTTCTTT. Its translation: CATIGTIHLSAFF.

Many counts were recorded for this clonotype. The chain links TRBV28 to TRBJ1-1; 8 nucleotides match TRBD1. Germline V gives CDR1 MDHEN, CDR2 SYDVKM. CDR3 size: 16 residues. V trimming: 0 bases; J trimming: 0 bases; junction bases outside the gene matches: 3. Here the CDR3 reads CASSLWTGAMNTEAFF. Here the CDR3 DNA reads TGTGCCAGCAGTTTATGGACAGGGGCAATGAACACTGAAGCTTTCTTT.

This clonotype was counted ten times or more. The V gene is TRBV5-4, the J gene TRBJ2-7, with 9 bases fitting TRBD2. The length of the CDR3 is 15 residues. Germline V gives CDR1 SGHNT, CDR2 YYREEE (reference sequence). V shed 3 bases and J 1 base; nucleotides not matched to a gene: 5. CDR3 sequence (DNA): TGTGCCAGCAGCTCTAGGACTAGCGCATCCTACGAGCAGTACTTC. This gives the protein CASSSRTSASYEQYF.

This clonotype was detected ten times or more. A read error may explain this, as a much larger clone is one base away. The chain employs TRBV28 and TRBJ2-5, with 7 bases aligning to TRBD1. From germline, CDR1 is MDHEN and CDR2 SYDVKM. This CDR3 is 15 amino acids long. The V gene end was trimmed by 5 bases and the J gene end by 11 bases; junction bases not matched to a gene: 17. The DNA of the CDR3 is TGTGCCAGCAGTGGGTGGGACAGTTCCTACAATGAGCAGTACTTC. Translation: CASSGWDSSYNEQYF.

The chain joins TRBV7-6 to TRBJ2-1; 12 bases are a match to TRBD2. Germline V gene sequence: CDR1 SGHVS, CDR2 FNYEAQ. Unmatched junction bases numbered 15, after V lost 5 bases and J lost 4 bases. CDR3 length: 19 amino acids. The CDR3 DNA follows: TGTGCCAGCAGCGCGCGTCCTCTAGCGGGAGGGCCTCATTACAATGAGCAGTTCTTC. Protein: CASSARPLAGGPHYNEQFF.

The chain uses TRBV6-8 and TRBJ2-2, with a tentative D call TRBD1 (5 bases). The CDR3 loop spans 14 amino acids. Trimming pared 5 bases from V and 3 bases from J, leaving 10 bases between. Germline V CDR1 and CDR2: MNHGY, SAAAGT. The CDR3 sequence: CASSGSTDTGELFF. The CDR3 DNA reads TGTGCCAGCAGTGGCTCGACAGACACCGGGGAGCTGTTTTTT.

The chain combines TRBV7-2 with TRBJ2-5; D possibly corresponds to TRBD2 (6 bases). The DNA end lines up better with TRBJ2-7; the J call may be wrong. Germline V lookup: CDR1 SGHTA, CDR2 FQGNSA. This CDR3 spans 13 amino acids. The CDR3 coding sequence is TGTGCCAGCAGCTTACGGAGGGAATACGAGCAGTACTTC. Its translation: CASSLRREYEQYF.

This clonotype was seen only once. The chain recombines TRBV7-9 with TRBJ2-6; D is undetermined. The end of the DNA is better explained by TRBJ1-2, so the J call may be wrong. The CDR3 is 14 amino acids. Germline CDR1 is SEHNR and CDR2 is FQNEAQ (reference sequence). The CDR3 loop reads CASSLVGQNYGYTF. The CDR3 DNA reads as TGTGCCAGCAGCTTAGTTGGTCAGAACTATGGCTACACCTTC.